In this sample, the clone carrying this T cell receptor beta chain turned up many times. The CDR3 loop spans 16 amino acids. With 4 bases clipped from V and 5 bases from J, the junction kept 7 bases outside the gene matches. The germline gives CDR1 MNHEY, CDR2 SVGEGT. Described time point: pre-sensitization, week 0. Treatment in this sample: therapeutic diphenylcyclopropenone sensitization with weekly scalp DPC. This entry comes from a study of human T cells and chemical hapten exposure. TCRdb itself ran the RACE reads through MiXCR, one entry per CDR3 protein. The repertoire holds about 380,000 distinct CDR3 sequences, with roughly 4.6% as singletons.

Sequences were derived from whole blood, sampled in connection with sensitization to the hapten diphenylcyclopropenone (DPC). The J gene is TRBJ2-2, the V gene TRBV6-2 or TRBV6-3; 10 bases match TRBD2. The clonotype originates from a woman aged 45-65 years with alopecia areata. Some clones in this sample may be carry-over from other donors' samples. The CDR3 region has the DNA TGTGCCAGCAGTTCCCAGGGACTAGCGTTGACCGGGGAGCTGTTTTTT. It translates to CASSSQGLALTGELFF.